The T cell receptor beta chain described here comes from a study of CD8+CD57+ T cells in acquired aplastic anemia. The J segment lost 3 bases and the V segment lost 4 bases, leaving 3 bases of the junction unmatched. The CDR3 covers 14 residues. Per the germline V gene, CDR1 is SGHRS and CDR2 is YFSETQ. The template used for profiling TCR beta VDJ and CDR3 was genomic DNA. TCRdb re-analysed the reads in MiXCR, keeping a single row per CDR3 protein. The sample contains 200,000 to 250,000 distinct CDR3 sequences, about 59% of which appear only once. V usage is TRBV5-1 and J usage is TRBJ2-2, with TRBD2 identical over 7 bases. This clonotype originated in a human donor in good health. The sequenced material came from sorted CD4+, CD8+, or CD8+CD57+ T cells (not recorded which) from PBMCs. CDR3 bases: TGCGCCAGCAGCCACCGGGGGGACACCGGGGAGCTGTTTTTT. Its protein is CASSHRGDTGELFF.